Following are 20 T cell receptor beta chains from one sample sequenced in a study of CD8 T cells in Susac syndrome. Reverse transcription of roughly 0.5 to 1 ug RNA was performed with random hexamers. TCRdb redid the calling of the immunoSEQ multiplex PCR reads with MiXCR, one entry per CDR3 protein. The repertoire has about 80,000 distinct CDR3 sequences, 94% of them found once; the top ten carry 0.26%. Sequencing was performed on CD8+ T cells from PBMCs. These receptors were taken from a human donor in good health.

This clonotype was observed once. The CDR3 spells CASNPPGVQYF. The CDR3 bases are TGTGCCAGCAACCCACCCGGGGTGCAGTACTTC. The rearrangement uses TRBV6-6 and TRBJ2-7; the D gene is possibly TRBD2 (5 bases). Trimming took off 7 bases at V and 9 bases at J, with 13 bases between the two ends. Germline lookup yields CDR1 MNHNY and CDR2 SVGAGI (reference sequence). The CDR3 covers 11 residues.

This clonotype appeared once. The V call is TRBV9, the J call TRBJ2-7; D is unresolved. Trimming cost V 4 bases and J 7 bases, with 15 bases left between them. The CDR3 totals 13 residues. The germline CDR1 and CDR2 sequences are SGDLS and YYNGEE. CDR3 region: CASSPTQFGEQYV. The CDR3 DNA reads TGTGCCAGCAGCCCGACCCAATTTGGGGAGCAGTACGTC.

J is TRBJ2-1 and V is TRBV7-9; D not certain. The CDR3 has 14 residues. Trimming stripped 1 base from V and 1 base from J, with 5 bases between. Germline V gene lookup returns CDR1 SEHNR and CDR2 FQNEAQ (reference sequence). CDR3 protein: CASSLGLSYNEQFF. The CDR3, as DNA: TGTGCCAGCAGCTTAGGGCTATCCTACAATGAGCAGTTCTTC.

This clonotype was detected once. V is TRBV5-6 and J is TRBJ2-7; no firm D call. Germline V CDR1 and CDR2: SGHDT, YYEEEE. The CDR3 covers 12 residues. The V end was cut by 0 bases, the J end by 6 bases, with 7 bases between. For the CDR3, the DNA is TGTGCCAGCAGCTTGGAGGTGGGCGAGCAGTACTTC. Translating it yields CASSLEVGEQYF.

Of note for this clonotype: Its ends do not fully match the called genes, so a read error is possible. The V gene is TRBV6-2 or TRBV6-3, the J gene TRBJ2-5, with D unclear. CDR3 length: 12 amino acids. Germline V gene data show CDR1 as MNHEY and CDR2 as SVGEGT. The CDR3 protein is CAGSLARETQYF. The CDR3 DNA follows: TGTGCCGGCAGCCTGGCTAGAGAGACCCAGTACTTC.

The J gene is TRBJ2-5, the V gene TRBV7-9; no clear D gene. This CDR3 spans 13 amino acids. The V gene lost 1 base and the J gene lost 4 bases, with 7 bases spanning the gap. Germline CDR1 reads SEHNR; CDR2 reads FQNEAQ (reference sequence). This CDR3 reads CASSLGGGETQYF. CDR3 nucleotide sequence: TGTGCCAGCAGCTTAGGAGGTGGAGAGACCCAGTACTTC.

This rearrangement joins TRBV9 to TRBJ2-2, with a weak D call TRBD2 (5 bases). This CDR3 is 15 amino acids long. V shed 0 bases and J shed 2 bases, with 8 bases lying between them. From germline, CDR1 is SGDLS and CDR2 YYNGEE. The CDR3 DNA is TGTGCCAGCAGCGTAGAGGAGGTAAACACCGGGGAGCTGTTTTTT. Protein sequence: CASSVEEVNTGELFF.

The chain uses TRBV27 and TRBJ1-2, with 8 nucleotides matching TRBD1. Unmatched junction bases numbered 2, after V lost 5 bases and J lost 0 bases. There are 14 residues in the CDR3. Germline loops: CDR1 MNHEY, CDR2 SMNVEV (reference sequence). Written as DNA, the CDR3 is TGTGCCAGCAGTGTACAGGGGGCTAACTATGGCTACACCTTC. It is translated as CASSVQGANYGYTF.

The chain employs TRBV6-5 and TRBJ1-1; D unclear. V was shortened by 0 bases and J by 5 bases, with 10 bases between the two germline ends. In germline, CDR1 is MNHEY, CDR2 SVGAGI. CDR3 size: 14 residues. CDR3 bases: TGTGCCAGCAGTTACTCGAACTGGCGGACTGAAGCTTTCTTT. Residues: CASSYSNWRTEAFF.

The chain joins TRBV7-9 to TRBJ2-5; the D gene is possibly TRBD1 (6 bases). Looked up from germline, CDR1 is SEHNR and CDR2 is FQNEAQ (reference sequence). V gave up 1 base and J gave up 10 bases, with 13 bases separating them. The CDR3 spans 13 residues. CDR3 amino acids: CASSLDGAGDQYF. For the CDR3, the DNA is TGTGCCAGCAGCTTAGATGGTGCAGGGGACCAGTACTTC.

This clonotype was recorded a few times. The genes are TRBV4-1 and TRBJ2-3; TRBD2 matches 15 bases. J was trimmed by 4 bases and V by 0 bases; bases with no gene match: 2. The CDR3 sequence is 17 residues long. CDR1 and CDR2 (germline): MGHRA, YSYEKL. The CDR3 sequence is CASSQDWTSGGADTQYF. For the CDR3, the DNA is TGCGCCAGCAGCCAAGATTGGACTAGCGGGGGGGCAGATACGCAGTATTTT.

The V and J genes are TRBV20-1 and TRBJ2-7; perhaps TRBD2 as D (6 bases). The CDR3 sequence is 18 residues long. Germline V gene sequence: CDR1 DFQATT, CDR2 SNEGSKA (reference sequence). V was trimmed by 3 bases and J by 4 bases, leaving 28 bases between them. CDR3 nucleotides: TGCAGTGCTAGTCCTATTACCTGGGACTCCGGGAAATATTACGAGCAGTACTTC. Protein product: CSASPITWDSGKYYEQYF.

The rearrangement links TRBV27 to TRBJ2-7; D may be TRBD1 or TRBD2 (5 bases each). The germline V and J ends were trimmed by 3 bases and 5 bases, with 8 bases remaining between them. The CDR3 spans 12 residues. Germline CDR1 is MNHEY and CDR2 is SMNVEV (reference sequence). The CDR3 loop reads CASSFEGHEQYF. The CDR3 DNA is TGTGCCAGCAGTTTTGAGGGGCACGAGCAGTACTTC.

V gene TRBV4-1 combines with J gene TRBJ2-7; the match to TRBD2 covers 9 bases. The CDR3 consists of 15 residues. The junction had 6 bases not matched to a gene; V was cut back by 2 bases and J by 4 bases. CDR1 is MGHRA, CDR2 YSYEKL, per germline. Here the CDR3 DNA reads TGCGCCAGCAGCCAACGTGCTAGCGGGACGTACGAGCAGTACGTC. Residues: CASSQRASGTYEQYV.

The CDR3 region is CASSRWGTEQFF. For the CDR3, the DNA is TGTGCCAGCAGCCGATGGGGAACAGAGCAGTTCTTC. The rearrangement uses TRBV11-2 and TRBJ2-1; the D is unclear. The V and J ends lost 5 bases and 10 bases respectively, with 12 bases between them. The CDR3 length is 12 residues. Germline V gives CDR1 SGHAT, CDR2 FQNNGV.

Here the CDR3 reads CASTQEQFF. In nucleotides, the CDR3 is TGTGCCAGCACGCAGGAGCAGTTCTTC. The V and J genes are TRBV2 and TRBJ2-1; no firm D call. The CDR3 length is 9 residues. V gave up 7 bases and J gave up 10 bases, with 5 bases separating them. The germline gives CDR1 SNHLY, CDR2 FYNNEI.

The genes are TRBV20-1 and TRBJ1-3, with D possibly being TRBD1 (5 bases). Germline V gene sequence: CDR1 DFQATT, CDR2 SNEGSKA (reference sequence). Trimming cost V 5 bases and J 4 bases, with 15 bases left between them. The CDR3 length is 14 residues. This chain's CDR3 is CSAYGGYAGNTIYF. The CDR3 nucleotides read TGCAGTGCTTACGGGGGTTATGCCGGAAACACCATATATTTT.

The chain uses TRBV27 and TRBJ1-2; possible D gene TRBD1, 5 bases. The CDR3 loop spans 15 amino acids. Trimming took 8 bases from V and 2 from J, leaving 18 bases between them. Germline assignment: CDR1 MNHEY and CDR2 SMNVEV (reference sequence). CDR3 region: CASHSFQGGNYGYTF. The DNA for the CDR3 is TGTGCCAGCCATAGTTTCCAGGGAGGGAACTATGGCTACACCTTC.

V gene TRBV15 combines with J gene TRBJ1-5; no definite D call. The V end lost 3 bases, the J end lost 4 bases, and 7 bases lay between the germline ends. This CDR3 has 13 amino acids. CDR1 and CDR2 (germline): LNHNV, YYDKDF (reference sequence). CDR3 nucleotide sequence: TGTGCCACCAGCAGGGATCTAAATCAGCCCCAGCATTTT. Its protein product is CATSRDLNQPQHF.

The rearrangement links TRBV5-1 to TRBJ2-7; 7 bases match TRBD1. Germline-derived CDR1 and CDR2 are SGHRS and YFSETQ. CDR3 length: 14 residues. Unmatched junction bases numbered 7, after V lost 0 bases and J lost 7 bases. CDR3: CASSLAPGTEEQYF. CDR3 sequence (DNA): TGCGCCAGCAGCTTGGCCCCCGGGACAGAAGAGCAGTACTTC.